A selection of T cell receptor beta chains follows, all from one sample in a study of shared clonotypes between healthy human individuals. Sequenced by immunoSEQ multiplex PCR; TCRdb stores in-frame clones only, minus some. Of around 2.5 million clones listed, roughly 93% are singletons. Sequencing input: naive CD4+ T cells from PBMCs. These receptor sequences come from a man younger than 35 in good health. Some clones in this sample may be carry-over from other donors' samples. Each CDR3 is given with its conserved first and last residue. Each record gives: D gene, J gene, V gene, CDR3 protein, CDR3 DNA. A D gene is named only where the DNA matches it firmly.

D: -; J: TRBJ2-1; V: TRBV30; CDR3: CAWSVSNEQFF; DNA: TGTGCCTGGAGTGTATCTAATGAGCAGTTCTTC
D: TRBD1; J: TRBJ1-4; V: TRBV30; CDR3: CAWEDRPGEKLFF; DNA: TGTGCCTGGGAGGACAGGCCAGGGGAAAAACTGTTTTTT
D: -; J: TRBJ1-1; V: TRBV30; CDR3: CAWSVLGPTEAFF; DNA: TGTGCCTGGAGTGTATTAGGGCCCACTGAAGCTTTCTTT
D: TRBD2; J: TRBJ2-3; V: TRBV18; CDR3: CASSPALAGVVDTQYF; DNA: TGTGCCAGCTCACCAGCACTAGCGGGAGTTGTGGATACGCAGTATTTT
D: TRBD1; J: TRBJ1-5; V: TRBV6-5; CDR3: CASSSGQGLSQPQHF; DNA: TGTGCCAGCAGCTCAGGACAGGGGTTGTCTCAGCCCCAGCATTTT
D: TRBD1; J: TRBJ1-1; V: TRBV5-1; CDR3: CASSGSTGARTEAFF; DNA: TGCGCCAGCAGCGGATCGACAGGGGCTCGGACTGAAGCTTTCTTT
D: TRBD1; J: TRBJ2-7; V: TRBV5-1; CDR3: CASGTGFYEQYF; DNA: TGCGCCAGCGGGACAGGTTTCTACGAGCAGTACTTC
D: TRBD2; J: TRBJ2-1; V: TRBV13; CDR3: CASSSAFLAGRDYNEQFF; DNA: TGTGCCAGCAGCTCGGCATTTCTAGCGGGGAGGGATTACAATGAGCAGTTCTTC
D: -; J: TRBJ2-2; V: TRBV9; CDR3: CASSVIASAGELFF; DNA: TGTGCCAGCAGCGTAATAGCCTCGGCCGGGGAGCTGTTTTTT
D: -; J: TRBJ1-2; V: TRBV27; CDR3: CASSYHNGHGYTF; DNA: TGTGCCAGCAGTTACCACAACGGGCATGGCTACACCTTC